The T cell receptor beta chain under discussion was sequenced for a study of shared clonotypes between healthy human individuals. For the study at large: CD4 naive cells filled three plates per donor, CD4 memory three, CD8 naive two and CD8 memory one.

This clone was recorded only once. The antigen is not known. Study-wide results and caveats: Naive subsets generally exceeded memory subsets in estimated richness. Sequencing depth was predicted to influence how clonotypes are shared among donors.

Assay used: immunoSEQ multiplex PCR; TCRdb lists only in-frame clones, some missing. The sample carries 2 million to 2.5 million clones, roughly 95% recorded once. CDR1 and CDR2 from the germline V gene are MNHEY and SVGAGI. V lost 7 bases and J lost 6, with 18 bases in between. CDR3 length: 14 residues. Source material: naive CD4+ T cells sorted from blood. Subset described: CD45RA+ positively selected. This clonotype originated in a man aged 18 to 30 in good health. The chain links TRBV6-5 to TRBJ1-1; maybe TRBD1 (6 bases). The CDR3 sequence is CASNKGGGFSEAFF. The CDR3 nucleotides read TGTGCCAGCAATAAAGGGGGGGGTTTCTCTGAAGCTTTCTTT.